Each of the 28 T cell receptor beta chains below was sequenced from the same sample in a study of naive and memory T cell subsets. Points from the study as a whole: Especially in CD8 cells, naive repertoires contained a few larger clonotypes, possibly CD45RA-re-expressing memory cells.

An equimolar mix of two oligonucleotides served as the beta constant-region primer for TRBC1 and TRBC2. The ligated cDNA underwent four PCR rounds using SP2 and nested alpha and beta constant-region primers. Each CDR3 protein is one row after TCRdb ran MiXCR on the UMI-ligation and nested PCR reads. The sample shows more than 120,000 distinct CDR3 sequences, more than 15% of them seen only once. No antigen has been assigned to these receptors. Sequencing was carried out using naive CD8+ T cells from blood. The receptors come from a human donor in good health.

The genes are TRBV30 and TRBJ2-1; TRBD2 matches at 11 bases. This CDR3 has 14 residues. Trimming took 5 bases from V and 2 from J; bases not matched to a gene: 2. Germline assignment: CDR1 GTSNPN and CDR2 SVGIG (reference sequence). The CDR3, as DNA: TGTGCCTGGGAACTAGCGGGAGCCTACAATGAGCAGTTCTTC. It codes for CAWELAGAYNEQFF.

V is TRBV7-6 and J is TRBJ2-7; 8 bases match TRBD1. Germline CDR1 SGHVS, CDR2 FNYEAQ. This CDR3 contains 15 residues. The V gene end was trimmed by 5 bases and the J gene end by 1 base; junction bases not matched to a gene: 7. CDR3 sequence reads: CASSPGGQASYEQYF. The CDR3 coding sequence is TGTGCCAGCAGCCCCGGGGGACAGGCTTCCTACGAGCAGTACTTC.

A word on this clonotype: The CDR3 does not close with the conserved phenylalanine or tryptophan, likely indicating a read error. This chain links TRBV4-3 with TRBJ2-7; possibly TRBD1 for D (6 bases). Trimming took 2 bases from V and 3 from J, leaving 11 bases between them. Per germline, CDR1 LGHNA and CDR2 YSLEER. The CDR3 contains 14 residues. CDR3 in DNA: TGCGCCAGCAGCCAATTTTCAGGGGTCTACGAGCAGTACCTC. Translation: CASSQFSGVYEQYL.

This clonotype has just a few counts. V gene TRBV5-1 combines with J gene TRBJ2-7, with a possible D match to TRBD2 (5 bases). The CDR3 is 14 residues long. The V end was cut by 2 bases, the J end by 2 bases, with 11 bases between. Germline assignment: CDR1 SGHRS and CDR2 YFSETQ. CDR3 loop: CASSFSDNTYEQYF. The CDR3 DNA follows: TGCGCCAGCAGCTTTAGCGACAACACCTACGAGCAGTACTTC.

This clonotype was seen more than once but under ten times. In DNA form, the CDR3 reads TGTGCCAGCAGCCAAAGCCCGGGGGGCTCCTACGAGCAGTACTTC. Translating gives CASSQSPGGSYEQYF. V usage is TRBV9 and J usage is TRBJ2-7; 7 positions agree with TRBD2. Unmatched junction bases numbered 7, after V lost 4 bases and J lost 0 bases. The CDR3 has 15 residues. Germline lookup yields CDR1 SGDLS and CDR2 YYNGEE.

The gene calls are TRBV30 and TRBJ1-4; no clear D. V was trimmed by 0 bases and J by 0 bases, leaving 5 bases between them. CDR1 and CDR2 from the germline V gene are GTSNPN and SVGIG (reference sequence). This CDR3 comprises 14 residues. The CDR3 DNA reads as TGTGCCTGGAGTGTCGGTCCAACTAATGAAAAACTGTTTTTT. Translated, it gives CAWSVGPTNEKLFF.

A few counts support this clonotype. The CDR3 nucleotides are TGTGCCAGTAGTATTCTCGATCAGCCCCAGCATTTT. Its translation: CASSILDQPQHF. This chain joins TRBV19 and TRBJ1-5; the D is unclear. There are 12 residues in the CDR3. Germline V gene lookup returns CDR1 LNHDA and CDR2 SQIVND (reference sequence). V dropped 3 bases and J dropped 5 bases, with 5 bases sitting between them.

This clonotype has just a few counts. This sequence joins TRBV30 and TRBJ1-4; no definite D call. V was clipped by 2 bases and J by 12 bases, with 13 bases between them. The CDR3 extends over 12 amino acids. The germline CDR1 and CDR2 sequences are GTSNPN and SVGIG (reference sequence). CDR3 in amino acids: CAWSLSFEELFF. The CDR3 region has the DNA TGTGCCTGGAGTCTAAGTTTCGAGGAACTGTTTTTT.

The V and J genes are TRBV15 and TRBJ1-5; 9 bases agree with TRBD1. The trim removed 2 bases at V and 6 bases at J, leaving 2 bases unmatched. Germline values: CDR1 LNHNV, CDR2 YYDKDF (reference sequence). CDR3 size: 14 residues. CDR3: CATSRTGGFQPQHF. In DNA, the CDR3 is TGTGCCACCAGCAGAACAGGGGGCTTTCAGCCCCAGCATTTT.

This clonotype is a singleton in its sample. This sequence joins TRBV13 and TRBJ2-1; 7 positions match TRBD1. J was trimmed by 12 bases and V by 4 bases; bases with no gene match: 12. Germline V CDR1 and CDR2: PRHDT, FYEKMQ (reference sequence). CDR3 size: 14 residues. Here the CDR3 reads CASSSTGIRVGQFF. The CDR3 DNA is TGTGCCAGCAGCTCGACAGGGATTCGAGTCGGGCAGTTCTTC.

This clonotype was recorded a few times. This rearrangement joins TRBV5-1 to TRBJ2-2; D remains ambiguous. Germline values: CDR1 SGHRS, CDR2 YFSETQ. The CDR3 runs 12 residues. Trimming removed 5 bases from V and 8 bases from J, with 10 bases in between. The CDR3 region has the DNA TGCGCCAGCAGTTTAGTTCCGGGGGAGCTGTTTTTT. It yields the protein CASSLVPGELFF.

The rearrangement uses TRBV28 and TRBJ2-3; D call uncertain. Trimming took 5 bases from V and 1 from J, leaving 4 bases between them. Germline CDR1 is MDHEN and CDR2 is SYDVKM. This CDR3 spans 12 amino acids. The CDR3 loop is CASSPGTDTQYF. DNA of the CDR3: TGTGCCAGCAGTCCAGGCACAGATACGCAGTATTTT.

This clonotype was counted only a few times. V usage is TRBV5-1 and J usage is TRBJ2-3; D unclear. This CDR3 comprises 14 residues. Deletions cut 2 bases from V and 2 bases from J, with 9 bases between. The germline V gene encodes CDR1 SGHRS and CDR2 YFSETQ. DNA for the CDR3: TGCGCCAGCAGCTTAGGCCCTACCACAGATACGCAGTATTTT. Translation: CASSLGPTTDTQYF.

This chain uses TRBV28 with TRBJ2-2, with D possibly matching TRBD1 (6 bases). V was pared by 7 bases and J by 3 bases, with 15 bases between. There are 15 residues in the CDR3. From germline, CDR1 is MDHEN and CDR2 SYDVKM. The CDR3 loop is CASTLTGTYTGELFF. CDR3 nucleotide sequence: TGTGCCAGCACCCTTACGGGGACATACACCGGGGAGCTGTTTTTT.

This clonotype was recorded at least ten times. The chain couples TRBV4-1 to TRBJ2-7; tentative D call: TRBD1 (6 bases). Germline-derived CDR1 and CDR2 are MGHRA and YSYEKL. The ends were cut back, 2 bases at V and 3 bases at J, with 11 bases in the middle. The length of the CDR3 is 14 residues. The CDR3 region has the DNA TGCGCCAGCAGCCAAACGGACAGTTACTACGAGCAGTACTTC. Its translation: CASSQTDSYYEQYF.

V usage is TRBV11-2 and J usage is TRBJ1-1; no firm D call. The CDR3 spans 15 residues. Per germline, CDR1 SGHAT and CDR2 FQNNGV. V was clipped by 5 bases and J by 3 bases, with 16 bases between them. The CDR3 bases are TGTGCCAGCAGCCGGGGTTGGGGTATTGACACTGAAGCTTTCTTT. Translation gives CASSRGWGIDTEAFF.

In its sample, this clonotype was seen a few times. The CDR3 protein is CASSLTGTFNSPLHF. As DNA, the CDR3 is TGTGCCAGCAGTTTAACAGGGACCTTTAATTCACCCCTCCACTTT. The V gene is TRBV27, the J gene TRBJ1-6; weak D call: TRBD1 (6 bases). Germline CDR1 and CDR2: MNHEY and SMNVEV (reference sequence). The CDR3 totals 15 residues. V was shortened by 2 bases and J by 6 bases, with 11 bases between the two germline ends.

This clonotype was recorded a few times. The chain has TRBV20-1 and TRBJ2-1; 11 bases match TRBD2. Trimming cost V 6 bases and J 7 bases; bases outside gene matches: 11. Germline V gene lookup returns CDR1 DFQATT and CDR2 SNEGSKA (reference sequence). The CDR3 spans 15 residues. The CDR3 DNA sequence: TGCAGTGCCACCCCGGTTAGCGGGAGGGTGAATGAGCAGTTCTTC. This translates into CSATPVSGRVNEQFF.

The CDR3 spells CSARDFRERETQYF. CDR3 DNA: TGCAGTGCTAGAGATTTCAGGGAACGAGAGACCCAGTACTTC. This sequence joins TRBV20-1 and TRBJ2-5, with a tentative D call TRBD1 (5 bases). CDR1 and CDR2 (germline): DFQATT, SNEGSKA (reference sequence). V dropped 0 bases and J dropped 4 bases, with 12 bases sitting between them. This CDR3 comprises 14 residues.

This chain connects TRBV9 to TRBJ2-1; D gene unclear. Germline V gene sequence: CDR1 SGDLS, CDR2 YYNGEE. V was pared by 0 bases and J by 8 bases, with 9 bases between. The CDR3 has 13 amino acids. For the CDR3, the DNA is TGTGCCAGCAGCGTAGGAAGCTGCGATGAGCAGTTCTTC. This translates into CASSVGSCDEQFF.

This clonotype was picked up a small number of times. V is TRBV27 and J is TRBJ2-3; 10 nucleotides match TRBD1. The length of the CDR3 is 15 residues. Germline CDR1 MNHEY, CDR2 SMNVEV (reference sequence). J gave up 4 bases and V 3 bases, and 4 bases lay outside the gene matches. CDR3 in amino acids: CASSFLTGGADTQYF. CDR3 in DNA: TGTGCCAGCAGTTTTCTGACAGGGGGCGCAGATACGCAGTATTTT.

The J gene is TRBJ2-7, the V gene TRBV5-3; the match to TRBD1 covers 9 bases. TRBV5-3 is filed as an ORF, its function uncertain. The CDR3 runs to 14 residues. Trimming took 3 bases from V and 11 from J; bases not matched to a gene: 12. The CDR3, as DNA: TGTGCCAGAAGCTCCCGGGACAGGGTGGCCCCGGAGTACTTC. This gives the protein CARSSRDRVAPEYF.

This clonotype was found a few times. This CDR3 is CASSPLAASYNEQFF. The DNA for the CDR3 is TGTGCCAGCAGCCCCCTAGCGGCGTCCTACAATGAGCAGTTCTTC. The V and J genes are TRBV7-8 and TRBJ2-1, with 7 bases fitting TRBD2. The CDR3 has 15 amino acids. The germline V gene has CDR1 SGHVS and CDR2 FQNEAQ. Trimming took 5 bases from V and 1 from J; bases not matched to a gene: 5.

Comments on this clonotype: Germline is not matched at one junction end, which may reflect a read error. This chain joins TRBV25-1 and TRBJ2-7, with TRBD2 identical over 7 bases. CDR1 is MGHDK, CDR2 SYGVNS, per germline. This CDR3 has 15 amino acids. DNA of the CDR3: TGTGCCAGCAGTGGGGGGGGACTGAGCTCCAACGAGCAGTACTTC. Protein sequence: CASSGGGLSSNEQYF.

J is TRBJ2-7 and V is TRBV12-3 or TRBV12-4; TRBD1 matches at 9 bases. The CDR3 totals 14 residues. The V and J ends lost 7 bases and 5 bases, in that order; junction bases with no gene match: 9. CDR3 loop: CASKGDRDGNEQYF. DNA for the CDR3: TGTGCCAGCAAGGGGGACAGGGACGGCAACGAGCAGTACTTC.

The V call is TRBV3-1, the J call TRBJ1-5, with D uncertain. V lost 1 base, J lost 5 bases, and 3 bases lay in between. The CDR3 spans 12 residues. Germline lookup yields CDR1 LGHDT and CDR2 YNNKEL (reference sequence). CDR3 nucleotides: TGTGCCAGCAGCCAAGCACATCAGCCCCAGCATTTT. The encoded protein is CASSQAHQPQHF.

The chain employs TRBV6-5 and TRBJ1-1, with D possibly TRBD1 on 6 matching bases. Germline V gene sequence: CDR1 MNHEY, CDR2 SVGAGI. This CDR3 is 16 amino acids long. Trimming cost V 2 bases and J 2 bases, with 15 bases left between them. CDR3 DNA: TGTGCCAGCAGTTACACAACAGGGTTGTTAAACACTGAAGCTTTCTTT. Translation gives CASSYTTGLLNTEAFF.

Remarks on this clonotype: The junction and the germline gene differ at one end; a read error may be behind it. The CDR3 DNA reads TGCAGCGTGGAAGTTCAGGGAGAGTATGGCTACACCTTC. Translating gives CSVEVQGEYGYTF. The genes are TRBV29-1 and TRBJ1-2, with D perhaps TRBD1 (5 bases). Germline V CDR1 and CDR2: SQVTM, ANQGSEA. CDR3 length equals 13 residues.